The 20 T cell receptor beta chains below come from one sample, sequenced in a study of radiotherapy plus CTLA-4 blockade in lung cancer. Only in-frame clones appear in the TCRdb table, and some are missing; sequencing was by immunoSEQ multiplex PCR. The repertoire includes about 78,000 clones, approximately 86% of them detected once, and approximately 2% sits in the top ten. The sample consisted of peripheral blood, taken from a patient treated with radiotherapy plus ipilimumab. The receptors stem from a human donor with non-small cell lung cancer who had a partial response to radiotherapy plus ipilimumab.

The rearrangement joins TRBV5-1 to TRBJ1-2; D is undetermined. The CDR3 loop spans 14 amino acids. V was cut by 0 bases and J by 8 bases, with 14 bases left in between. Germline V gene sequence: CDR1 SGHRS, CDR2 YFSETQ. The DNA of the CDR3 is TGCGCCAGCAGCTTGGCCCTTGGGGAGGGAGGCTACACCTTC. Protein: CASSLALGEGGYTF.

Only a few counts were recorded for this clone. V and J are TRBV7-2 and TRBJ1-1, with D tentatively TRBD1 (5 bases). The V end was cut by 1 base, the J end by 3 bases, with 6 bases between. Germline V gene sequence: CDR1 SGHTA, CDR2 FQGNSA. This CDR3 comprises 13 residues. The CDR3 bases are TGTGCCAGCAGCTTAGTACAGGACACTGAAGCTTTCTTT. This encodes CASSLVQDTEAFF.

V usage is TRBV4-3 and J usage is TRBJ2-2; 10 bases agree with TRBD2. CDR1 is LGHNA and CDR2 is YSLEER in the germline V gene. V lost 1 base to trimming and J lost 6 bases; unmatched junction nucleotides: 11. The CDR3 loop spans 18 amino acids. The CDR3 reads CASSQAFRASGSSGELFF. The CDR3 DNA sequence: TGCGCCAGCAGCCAAGCGTTTAGAGCTAGCGGGAGCTCCGGGGAGCTGTTTTTT.

J is TRBJ1-1 and V is TRBV7-8; TRBD1 matches 9 bases. The CDR3 contains 15 residues. With V trimmed by 1 base and J by 8 bases, 8 bases remained unmatched. CDR1 is SGHVS and CDR2 is FQNEAQ in the germline V gene. CDR3 amino acids: CASSLVTGGAQEAFF. DNA of the CDR3: TGTGCCAGCAGCTTAGTCACAGGGGGCGCTCAGGAAGCTTTCTTT.

The chain recombines TRBV6-4 with TRBJ2-3; 10 bases are shared with TRBD2. Trimming cost V 5 bases and J 5 bases; bases outside gene matches: 10. CDR3 length equals 16 residues. Germline assignment: CDR1 MRHNA and CDR2 SNTAGT. This CDR3 reads CASSLGLAGARDTQYF. The CDR3 DNA sequence: TGTGCCAGCAGTCTAGGTCTAGCGGGAGCTAGAGATACGCAGTATTTT.

The chain is built from TRBV10-1 and TRBJ2-5; TRBD1 is a possible D gene (5 bases). The germline gives CDR1 WNHNN, CDR2 SYGVQD (reference sequence). The CDR3 runs to 15 residues. V lost 0 bases to trimming and J lost 1 base, with 9 bases between them. The CDR3: CASSESGEFQETQYF. In nucleotides, the CDR3 is TGCGCCAGCAGTGAGTCAGGGGAATTCCAAGAGACCCAGTACTTC.

This chain links TRBV2 with TRBJ1-1; 8 positions agree with TRBD1. Losses at the gene ends were 7 bases for V and 4 bases for J; bases not matched to a gene: 8. Germline assignment: CDR1 SNHLY and CDR2 FYNNEI. The CDR3 consists of 14 residues. CDR3 coding DNA: TGTGCCAGCACCACCGACAGGGGCGGCACTGAAGCTTTCTTT. Translating gives CASTTDRGGTEAFF. The full variable domain, completed using reference TRBV2 and TRBJ1-1, is EPEVTQTPSHQVTQMGQEVILRCVPISNHLYFYWYRQILGQKVEFLVSFYNNEISEKSEIFDDQFSVERPDGSNFTLKIRSTKLEDSAMYFCASTTDRGGTEAFFGQGTRLTVV.

The chain joins TRBV5-1 to TRBJ2-7, with 7 bases fitting TRBD1. The germline CDR1 and CDR2 sequences are SGHRS and YFSETQ. CDR3 length equals 15 residues. J lost 2 bases, V lost 5 bases, and 10 bases had no gene match. CDR3 sequence: CASRADRVGTYEQYF. Here the CDR3 DNA reads TGCGCCAGCAGAGCAGACAGGGTAGGAACCTACGAGCAGTACTTC.

The genes are TRBV11-2 and TRBJ2-1; 8 bases are a match to TRBD2. The germline CDR1 and CDR2 sequences are SGHAT and FQNNGV. This CDR3 is 15 amino acids long. V was clipped by 5 bases and J by 5 bases; unmatched bases: 8. The CDR3 is CASSRGTRSHNEQFF. The CDR3 DNA reads TGTGCCAGCAGCCGCGGGACTAGATCCCACAATGAGCAGTTCTTC.

This clone was recorded a few times. The same CDR3 can be traced to other DNA sequences in this sample. The genes are TRBV7-2 and TRBJ1-5; D is unclear. V lost 6 bases, J lost 0 bases, and 6 bases lay in between. CDR1 is SGHTA, CDR2 FQGNSA, per germline. The CDR3 covers 13 residues. The CDR3 spells CASSPSSNQPQHF. Written as DNA, the CDR3 is TGTGCCAGCAGTCCTAGTAGCAATCAGCCCCAGCATTTT.

This clone came up once. The V call is TRBV10-3, the J call TRBJ2-5; D is perhaps TRBD2 (5 bases). Germline V lookup: CDR1 ENHRY, CDR2 SYGVKD. This CDR3 spans 12 amino acids. Trimming left V 10 bases short and J 0 bases short, with 9 bases between. The CDR3 is CANRGNQETQYF. The CDR3, as DNA: TGTGCCAACCGGGGTAACCAAGAGACCCAGTACTTC.

V gene TRBV4-1 combines with J gene TRBJ2-7; 8 nucleotides align to TRBD1. There are 14 residues in the CDR3. Germline V lookup: CDR1 MGHRA, CDR2 YSYEKL. The V gene end was trimmed by 1 base and the J gene end by 2 bases; junction bases not matched to a gene: 1. CDR3 residues: CASSQGDRTYEQYF. In DNA form, the CDR3 reads TGCGCCAGCAGCCAAGGGGACAGGACCTACGAGCAGTACTTC.

This clone was counted once. The chain employs TRBV6-1 and TRBJ1-2; D is uncertain. CDR1 and CDR2 (germline): MNHNS, SASEGT. This CDR3 has 13 residues. The V gene lost 4 bases and the J gene lost 2 bases, with 8 bases spanning the gap. CDR3 bases: TGTGCCAGCAGTGGGCAGTACAACTATGGCTACACCTTC. It translates to CASSGQYNYGYTF.

This clone has just one count. The chain joins TRBV4-1 to TRBJ2-1; 7 nucleotides line up with TRBD2. Germline CDR1 MGHRA, CDR2 YSYEKL. The CDR3 has 18 residues. The V gene end was trimmed by 5 bases and the J gene end by 3 bases; junction bases not matched to a gene: 16. The CDR3 DNA sequence: TGCGCCAGCAGCGACCAGTTTTTGGGCGGGAGCTTCTACAATGAGCAGTTCTTC. This codes for CASSDQFLGGSFYNEQFF.

The chain employs TRBV20-1 and TRBJ2-1; D is unresolved. There are 11 residues in the CDR3. The V and J ends lost 3 bases and 8 bases respectively, with 8 bases between them. The germline CDR1 and CDR2 sequences are DFQATT and SNEGSKA (reference sequence). The CDR3 DNA is TGCAGTGCTAGTAGTAGTTATGAGCAGTTCTTC. This encodes CSASSSYEQFF.

Only a few counts were recorded for this clone. The chain couples TRBV27 to TRBJ2-1; D ambiguous. V dropped 2 bases and J dropped 0 bases, with 5 bases sitting between them. Germline CDR1 MNHEY, CDR2 SMNVEV (reference sequence). This CDR3 has 14 residues. The CDR3 reads CASSLTSSYNEQFF. CDR3 in DNA: TGTGCCAGCAGTTTAACAAGCTCCTACAATGAGCAGTTCTTC.

In this sample, this clone turned up once. This chain uses TRBV27 with TRBJ2-5; 9 bases line up with TRBD2. With V trimmed by 1 base and J by 6 bases, 6 bases remained unmatched. Germline V gene lookup returns CDR1 MNHEY and CDR2 SMNVEV (reference sequence). CDR3 length: 15 amino acids. The CDR3 sequence: CASSLYVAGVKTQYF. The CDR3 DNA follows: TGTGCCAGCAGTTTATACGTAGCGGGAGTGAAGACCCAGTACTTC.

The chain carries TRBV27 and TRBJ1-4, with 10 bases matching TRBD1. CDR1 and CDR2 from the germline V gene are MNHEY and SMNVEV (reference sequence). With 6 bases clipped from V and 3 bases from J, the junction kept 7 bases outside the gene matches. The CDR3 spans 16 residues. In nucleotides, the CDR3 is TGTGCCAGCAGGTCCCGGGACAGGGGAGCTAATGAAAAACTGTTTTTT. It translates to CASRSRDRGANEKLFF.

The sample holds a few counts of this clone. The chain uses TRBV19 and TRBJ1-2; tentative D call: TRBD1 (5 bases). CDR3 length: 15 amino acids. V lost 1 base, J lost 4 bases, and 13 bases lay in between. Per germline, CDR1 LNHDA and CDR2 SQIVND (reference sequence). The CDR3 spells CASSIGGQGSYGYTF. DNA for the CDR3: TGTGCCAGTAGTATAGGTGGGCAGGGCTCCTATGGCTACACCTTC.

The V and J genes are TRBV5-1 and TRBJ2-3; D is unresolved. CDR1 SGHRS and CDR2 YFSETQ come from the germline V gene. This CDR3 contains 16 residues. Trimming took 0 bases from V and 6 from J, leaving 17 bases between them. For the CDR3, the DNA is TGCGCCAGCAGCTTGGCCGTCGGGTTACCCTCCGATACGCAGTATTTT. It translates to CASSLAVGLPSDTQYF.